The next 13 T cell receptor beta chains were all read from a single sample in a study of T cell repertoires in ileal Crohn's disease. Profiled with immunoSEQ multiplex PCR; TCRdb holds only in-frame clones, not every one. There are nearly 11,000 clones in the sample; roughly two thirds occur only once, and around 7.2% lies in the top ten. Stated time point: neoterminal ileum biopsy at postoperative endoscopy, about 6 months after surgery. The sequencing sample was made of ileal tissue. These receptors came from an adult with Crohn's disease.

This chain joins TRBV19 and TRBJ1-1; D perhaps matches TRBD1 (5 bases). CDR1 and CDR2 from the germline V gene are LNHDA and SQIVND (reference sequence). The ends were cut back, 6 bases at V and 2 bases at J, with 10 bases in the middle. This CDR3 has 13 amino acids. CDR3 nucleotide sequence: TGTGCCAGTAGCCGGACACCAAACACTGAAGCTTTCTTT. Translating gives CASSRTPNTEAFF. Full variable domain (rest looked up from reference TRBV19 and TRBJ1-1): DGGITQSPKYLFRKEGQNVTLSCEQNLNHDAMYWYRQDPGQGLRLIYYSQIVNDFQKGDIAEGYSVSREKKESFPLTVTSAQKNPTAFYLCASSRTPNTEAFFGQGTRLTVV.

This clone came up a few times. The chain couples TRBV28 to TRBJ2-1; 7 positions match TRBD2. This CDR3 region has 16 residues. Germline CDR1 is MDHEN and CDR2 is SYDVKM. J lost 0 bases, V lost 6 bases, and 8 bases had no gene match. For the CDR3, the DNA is TGTGCCAGCAGGGGCCCCGGGGGGAGCTCCTACAATGAGCAGTTCTTC. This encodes CASRGPGGSSYNEQFF. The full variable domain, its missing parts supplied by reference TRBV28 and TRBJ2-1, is DVKVTQSSRYLVKRTGEKVFLECVQDMDHENMFWYRQDPGLGLRLIYFSYDVKMKEKGDIPEGYSVSREKKERFSLILESASTNQTSMYLCASRGPGGSSYNEQFFGPGTRLTVL.

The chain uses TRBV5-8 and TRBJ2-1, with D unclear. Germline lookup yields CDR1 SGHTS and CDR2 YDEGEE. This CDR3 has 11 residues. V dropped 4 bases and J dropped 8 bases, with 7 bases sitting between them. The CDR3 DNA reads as TGTGCCAGCAGCACGGCGGATGAGCAGTTCTTC. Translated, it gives CASSTADEQFF.

The CDR3, as DNA: TGTGCCAGCAGTAGGGACAGGGAATCCTACAATGAGCAGTTCTTC. This translates into CASSRDRESYNEQFF. The gene calls are TRBV2 and TRBJ2-1, with TRBD1 identical over 9 bases. Per germline, CDR1 SNHLY and CDR2 FYNNEI. V lost 5 bases, J lost 1 base, and 3 bases stayed unmatched. The CDR3 loop spans 15 amino acids. The full variable domain, with the rest looked up from reference TRBV2 and TRBJ2-1, is EPEVTQTPSHQVTQMGQEVILRCVPISNHLYFYWYRQILGQKVEFLVSFYNNEISEKSEIFDDQFSVERPDGSNFTLKIRSTKLEDSAMYFCASSRDRESYNEQFFGPGTRLTVL.

CDR3 sequence (DNA): TGCGCCAGCAGCTTGGCTAGCAGGAACACCGGGGAGCTGTTTTTT. This sequence encodes CASSLASRNTGELFF. The chain is built from TRBV5-1 and TRBJ2-2; D may be TRBD2 (5 bases). Germline CDR1 SGHRS, CDR2 YFSETQ. Deletions cut 0 bases from V and 1 base from J, with 7 bases between. The CDR3 covers 15 residues.

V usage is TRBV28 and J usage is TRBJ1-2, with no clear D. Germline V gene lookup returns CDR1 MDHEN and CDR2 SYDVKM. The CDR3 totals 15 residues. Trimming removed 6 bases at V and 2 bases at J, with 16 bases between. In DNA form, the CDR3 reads TGTGCCAGCAGATCCCACAGCGTAGCGAACTATGGCTACACCTTC. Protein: CASRSHSVANYGYTF.

In DNA, the CDR3 is TGTGCCAGTAGTATAGATAAGTATACTAGCGGGATCACAGATACGCAGTATTTT. Translated: CASSIDKYTSGITDTQYF. J is TRBJ2-3 and V is TRBV19; 10 bases line up with TRBD2. CDR3 size: 18 residues. With V trimmed by 0 bases and J by 2 bases, 8 bases remained unmatched. The germline CDR1 and CDR2 sequences are LNHDA and SQIVND (reference sequence).

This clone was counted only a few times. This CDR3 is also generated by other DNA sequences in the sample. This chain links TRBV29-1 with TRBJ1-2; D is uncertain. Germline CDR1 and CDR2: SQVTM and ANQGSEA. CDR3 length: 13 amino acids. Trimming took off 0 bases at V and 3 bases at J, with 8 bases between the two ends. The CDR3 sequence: CSVEDRGYYGYTF. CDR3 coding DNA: TGCAGCGTTGAAGATCGCGGGTACTATGGCTACACCTTC.

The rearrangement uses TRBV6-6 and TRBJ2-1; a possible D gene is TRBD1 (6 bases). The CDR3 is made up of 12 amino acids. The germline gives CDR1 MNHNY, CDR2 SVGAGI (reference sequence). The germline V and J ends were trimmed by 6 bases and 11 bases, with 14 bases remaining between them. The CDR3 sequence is CASSLGQTKQFF. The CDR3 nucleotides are TGTGCCAGCAGCCTTGGACAGACTAAGCAGTTCTTC.

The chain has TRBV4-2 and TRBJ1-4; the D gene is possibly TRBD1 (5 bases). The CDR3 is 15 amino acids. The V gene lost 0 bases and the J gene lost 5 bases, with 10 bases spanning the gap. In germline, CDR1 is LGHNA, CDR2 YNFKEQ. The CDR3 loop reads CASSQDWGENEKLFF. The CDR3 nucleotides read TGTGCCAGCAGCCAAGATTGGGGGGAGAATGAAAAACTGTTTTTT.

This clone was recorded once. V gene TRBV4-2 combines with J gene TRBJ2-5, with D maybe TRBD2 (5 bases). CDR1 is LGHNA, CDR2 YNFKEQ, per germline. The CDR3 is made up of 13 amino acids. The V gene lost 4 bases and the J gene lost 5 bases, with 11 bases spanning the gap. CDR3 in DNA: TGTGCCAGCAGCCGAACACTAGTCGAGACCCAGTACTTC. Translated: CASSRTLVETQYF.

CDR3 region: CASSDRVYQETQYF. The DNA of the CDR3 is TGTGCCAGCAGTGACAGGGTCTACCAAGAGACCCAGTACTTC. The chain links TRBV2 to TRBJ2-5; a weak D match, TRBD1 (5 bases). Germline loops: CDR1 SNHLY, CDR2 FYNNEI. The CDR3 extends over 14 amino acids. Trimming pared 3 bases from V and 0 bases from J, leaving 8 bases between. Full variable domain (rest looked up from reference TRBV2 and TRBJ2-5): EPEVTQTPSHQVTQMGQEVILRCVPISNHLYFYWYRQILGQKVEFLVSFYNNEISEKSEIFDDQFSVERPDGSNFTLKIRSTKLEDSAMYFCASSDRVYQETQYFGPGTRLLVL.

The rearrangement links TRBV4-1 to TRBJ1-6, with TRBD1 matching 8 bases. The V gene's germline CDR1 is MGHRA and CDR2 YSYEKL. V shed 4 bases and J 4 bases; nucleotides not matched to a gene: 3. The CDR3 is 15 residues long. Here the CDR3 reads CASSPTGVYNSPLHF. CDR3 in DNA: TGCGCCAGCAGCCCGACAGGGGTTTATAATTCACCCCTCCACTTT.